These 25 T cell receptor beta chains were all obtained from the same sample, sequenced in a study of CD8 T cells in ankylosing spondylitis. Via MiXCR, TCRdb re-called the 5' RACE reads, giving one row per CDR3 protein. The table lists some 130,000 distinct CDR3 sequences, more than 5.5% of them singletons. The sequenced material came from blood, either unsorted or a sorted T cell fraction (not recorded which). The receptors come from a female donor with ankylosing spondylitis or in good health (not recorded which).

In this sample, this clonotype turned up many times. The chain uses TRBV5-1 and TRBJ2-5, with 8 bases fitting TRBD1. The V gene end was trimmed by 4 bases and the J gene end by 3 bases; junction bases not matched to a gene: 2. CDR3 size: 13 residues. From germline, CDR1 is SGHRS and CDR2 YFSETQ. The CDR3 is CASSPTGEETQYF. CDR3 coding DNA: TGCGCCAGCAGCCCGACAGGGGAAGAGACCCAGTACTTC.

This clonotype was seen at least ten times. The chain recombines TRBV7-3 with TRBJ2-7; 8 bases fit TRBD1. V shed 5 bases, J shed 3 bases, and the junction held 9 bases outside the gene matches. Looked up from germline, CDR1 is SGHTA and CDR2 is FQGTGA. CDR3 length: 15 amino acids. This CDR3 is CASSPRGGTGYEQYF. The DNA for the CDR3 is TGTGCCAGCAGCCCCCGAGGGGGGACAGGCTACGAGCAGTACTTC. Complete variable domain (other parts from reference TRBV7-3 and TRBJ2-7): GAGVSQTPSNKVTEKGKYVELRCDPISGHTALYWYRQSLGQGPEFLIYFQGTGAADDSGLPNDRFFAVRPEGSVSTLKIQRTERGDSAVYLCASSPRGGTGYEQYFGPGTRLTVT.

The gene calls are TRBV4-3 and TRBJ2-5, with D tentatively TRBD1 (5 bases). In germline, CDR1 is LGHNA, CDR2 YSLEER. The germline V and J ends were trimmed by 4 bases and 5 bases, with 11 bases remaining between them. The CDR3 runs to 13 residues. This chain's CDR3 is CASSPLNRETQYF. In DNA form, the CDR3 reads TGCGCCAGCAGCCCCCTTAACAGGGAGACCCAGTACTTC.

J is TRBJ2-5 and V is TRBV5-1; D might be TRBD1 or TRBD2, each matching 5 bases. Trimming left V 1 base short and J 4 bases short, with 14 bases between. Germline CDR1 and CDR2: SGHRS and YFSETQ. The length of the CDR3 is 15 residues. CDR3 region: CASSLRGLRGETQYF. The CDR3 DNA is TGCGCCAGCAGCTTGAGAGGGCTGAGGGGAGAGACCCAGTACTTC.

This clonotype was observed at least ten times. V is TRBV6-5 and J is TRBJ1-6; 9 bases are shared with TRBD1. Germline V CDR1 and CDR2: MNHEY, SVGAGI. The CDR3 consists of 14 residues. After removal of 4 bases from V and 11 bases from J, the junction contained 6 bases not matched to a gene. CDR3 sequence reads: CASSLDRGLPPLHF. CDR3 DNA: TGTGCCAGCAGTTTGGACAGGGGACTTCCACCCCTCCACTTT.

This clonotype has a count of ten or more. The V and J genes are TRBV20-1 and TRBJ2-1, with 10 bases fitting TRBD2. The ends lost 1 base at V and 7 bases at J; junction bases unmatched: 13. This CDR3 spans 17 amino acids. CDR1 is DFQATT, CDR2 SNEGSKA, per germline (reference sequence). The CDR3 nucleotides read TGCAGTGCTAGAGTGCCCCTTAGGGAGCGGGGGGGGAATGAGCAGTTCTTC. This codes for CSARVPLRERGGNEQFF.

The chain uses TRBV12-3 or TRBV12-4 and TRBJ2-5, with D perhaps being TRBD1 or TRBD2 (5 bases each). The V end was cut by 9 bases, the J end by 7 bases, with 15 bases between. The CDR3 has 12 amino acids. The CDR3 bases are TGTGCCAGTGGGGACGGGCTCGGGACCCAGTACTTC. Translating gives CASGDGLGTQYF.

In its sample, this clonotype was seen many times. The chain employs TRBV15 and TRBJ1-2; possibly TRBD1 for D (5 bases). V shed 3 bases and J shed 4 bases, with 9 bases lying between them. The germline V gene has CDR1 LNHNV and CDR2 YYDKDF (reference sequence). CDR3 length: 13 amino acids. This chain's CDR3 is CATSRGGTYGYTF. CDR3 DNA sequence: TGTGCCACCAGCAGGGGAGGGACCTATGGCTACACCTTC.

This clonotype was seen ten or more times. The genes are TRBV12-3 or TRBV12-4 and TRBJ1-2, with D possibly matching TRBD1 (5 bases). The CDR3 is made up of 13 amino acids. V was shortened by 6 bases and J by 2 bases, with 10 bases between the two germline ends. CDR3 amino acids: CASSHGANYGYTF. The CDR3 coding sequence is TGTGCCAGCAGCCACGGGGCCAACTATGGCTACACCTTC.

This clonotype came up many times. CDR3 DNA sequence: TGTGCCAGCAGCTTGGTGGGGGTCGATTCCGCCTACGAGCAGTACTTC. This sequence encodes CASSLVGVDSAYEQYF. The chain joins TRBV5-6 to TRBJ2-7; D might be TRBD1 or TRBD2, each matching 5 bases. The germline V gene encodes CDR1 SGHDT and CDR2 YYEEEE. This CDR3 region has 16 residues. Trimming took 0 bases from V and 2 from J, leaving 15 bases between them. The full variable domain, in which reference TRBV5-6 and TRBJ2-7 provide the parts outside the CDR3, is DAGVTQSPTHLIKTRGQQVTLRCSPKSGHDTVSWYQQALGQGPQFIFQYYEEEERQRGNFPDRFSGHQFPNYSSELNVNALLLGDSALYLCASSLVGVDSAYEQYFGPGTRLTVT.

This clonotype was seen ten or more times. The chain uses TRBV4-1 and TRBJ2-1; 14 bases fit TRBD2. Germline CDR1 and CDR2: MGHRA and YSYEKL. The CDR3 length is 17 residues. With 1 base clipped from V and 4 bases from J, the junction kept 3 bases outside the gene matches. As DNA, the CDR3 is TGCGCCAGCAGCCAAGGGAGGACTAGCGGGGGGTACAATGAGCAGTTCTTC. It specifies CASSQGRTSGGYNEQFF.

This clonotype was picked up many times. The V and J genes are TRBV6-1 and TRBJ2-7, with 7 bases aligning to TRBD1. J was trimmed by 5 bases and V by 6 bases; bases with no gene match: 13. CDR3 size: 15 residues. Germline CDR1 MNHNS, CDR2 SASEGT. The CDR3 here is CASRRDRAYMDEQYF. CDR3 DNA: TGTGCCAGCAGGAGGGACAGAGCTTATATGGACGAGCAGTACTTC.

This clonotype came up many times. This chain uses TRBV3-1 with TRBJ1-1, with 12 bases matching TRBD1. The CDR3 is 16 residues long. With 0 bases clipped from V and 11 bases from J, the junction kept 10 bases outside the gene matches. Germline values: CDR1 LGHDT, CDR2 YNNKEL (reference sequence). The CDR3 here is CASSQDWDRGHREAFF. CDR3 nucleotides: TGTGCCAGCAGCCAAGACTGGGACAGGGGGCATCGCGAGGCTTTCTTT.

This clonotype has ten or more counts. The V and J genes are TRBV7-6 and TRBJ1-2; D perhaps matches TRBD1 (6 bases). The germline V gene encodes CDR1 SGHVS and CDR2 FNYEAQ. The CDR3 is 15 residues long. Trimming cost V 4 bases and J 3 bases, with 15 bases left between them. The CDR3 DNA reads TGTGCCAGCAGCTCCGGACAGCGGGGCGACTATGGCTACACCTTC. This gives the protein CASSSGQRGDYGYTF.

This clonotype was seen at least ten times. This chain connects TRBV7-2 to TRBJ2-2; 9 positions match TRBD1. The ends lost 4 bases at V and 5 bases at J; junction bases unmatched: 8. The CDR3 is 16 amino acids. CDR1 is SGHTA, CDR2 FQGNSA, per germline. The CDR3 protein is CASSSSGTGLTGELFF. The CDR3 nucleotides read TGTGCCAGCAGCTCGTCCGGGACAGGGTTGACCGGGGAGCTGTTTTTT.

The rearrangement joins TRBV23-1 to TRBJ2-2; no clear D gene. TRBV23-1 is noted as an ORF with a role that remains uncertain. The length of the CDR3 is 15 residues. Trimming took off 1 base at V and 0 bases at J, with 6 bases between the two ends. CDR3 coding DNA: TGCGCCAGCAGTCAATTACACACGAACACCGGGGAGCTGTTTTTT. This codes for CASSQLHTNTGELFF.

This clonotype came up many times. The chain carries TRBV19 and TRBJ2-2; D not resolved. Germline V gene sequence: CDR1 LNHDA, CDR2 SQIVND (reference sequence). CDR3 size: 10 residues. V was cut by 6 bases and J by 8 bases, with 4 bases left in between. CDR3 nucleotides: TGTGCCAGTAGAGAGGGGGAGCTGTTTTTT. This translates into CASREGELFF.

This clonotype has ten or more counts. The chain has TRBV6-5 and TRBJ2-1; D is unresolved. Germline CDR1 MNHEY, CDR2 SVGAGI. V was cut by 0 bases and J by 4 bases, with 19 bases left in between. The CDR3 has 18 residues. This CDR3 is CASSYSPRRAGPYNEQFF. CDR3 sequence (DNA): TGTGCCAGCAGTTACTCCCCCCGTAGGGCAGGCCCATACAATGAGCAGTTCTTC.

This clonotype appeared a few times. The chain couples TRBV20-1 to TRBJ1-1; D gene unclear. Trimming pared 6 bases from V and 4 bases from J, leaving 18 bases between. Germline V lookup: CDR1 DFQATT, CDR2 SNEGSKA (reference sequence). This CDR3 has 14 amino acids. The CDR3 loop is CSAWFPEEGTEAFF. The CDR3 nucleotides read TGCAGTGCGTGGTTCCCAGAGGAGGGCACTGAAGCTTTCTTT.

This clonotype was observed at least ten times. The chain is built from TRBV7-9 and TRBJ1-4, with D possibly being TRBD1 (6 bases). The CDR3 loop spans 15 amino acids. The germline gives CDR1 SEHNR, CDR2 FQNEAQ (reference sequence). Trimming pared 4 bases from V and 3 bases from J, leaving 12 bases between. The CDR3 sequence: CASSSTGWSNEKLFF. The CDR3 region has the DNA TGTGCCAGCAGCTCCACAGGGTGGTCTAATGAAAAACTGTTTTTT.

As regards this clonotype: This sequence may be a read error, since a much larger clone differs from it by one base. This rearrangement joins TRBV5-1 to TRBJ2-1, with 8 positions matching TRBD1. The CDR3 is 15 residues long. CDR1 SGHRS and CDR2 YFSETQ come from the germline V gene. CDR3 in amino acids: CASSPRDRSYSEQFF. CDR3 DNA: TGCGCCAGCAGCCCGCGGGACAGGTCATACAGTGAGCAGTTCTTC.

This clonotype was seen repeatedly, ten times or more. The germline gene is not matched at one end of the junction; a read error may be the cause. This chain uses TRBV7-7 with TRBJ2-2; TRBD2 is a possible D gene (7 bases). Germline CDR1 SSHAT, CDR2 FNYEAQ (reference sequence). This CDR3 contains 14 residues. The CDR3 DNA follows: TGTGCTAGCAGCTTAGGGGGAGGGACATCCGAGCTGTTTTTT. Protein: CASSLGGGTSELFF.

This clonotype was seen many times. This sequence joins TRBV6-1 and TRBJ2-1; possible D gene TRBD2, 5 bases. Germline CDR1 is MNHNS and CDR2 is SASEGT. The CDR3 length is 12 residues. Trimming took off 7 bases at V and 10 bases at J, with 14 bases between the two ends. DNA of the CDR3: TGTGCCAGCACGGACTCCTCCGGGGAGCAGTTCTTC. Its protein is CASTDSSGEQFF.

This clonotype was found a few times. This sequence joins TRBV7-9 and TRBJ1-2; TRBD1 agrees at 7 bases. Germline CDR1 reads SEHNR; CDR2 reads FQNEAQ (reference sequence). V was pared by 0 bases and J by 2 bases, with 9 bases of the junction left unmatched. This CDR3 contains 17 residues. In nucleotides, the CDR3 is TGTGCCAGCAGCTTAGCGTCGGGACAGATTCTCAACTATGGCTACACCTTC. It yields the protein CASSLASGQILNYGYTF.

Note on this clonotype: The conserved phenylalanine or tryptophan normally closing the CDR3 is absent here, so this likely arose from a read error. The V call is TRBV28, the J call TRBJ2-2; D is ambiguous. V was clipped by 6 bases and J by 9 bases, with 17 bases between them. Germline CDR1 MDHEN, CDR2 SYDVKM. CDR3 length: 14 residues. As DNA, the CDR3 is TGTGCCAGCAGCCTCGGGCTCGCCTGCTGGGAGCTGTTTTGT. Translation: CASSLGLACWELFC.